This T cell receptor beta chain was sequenced in a study of neoadjuvant anti-PD-1 for oral cavity cancer. Broader study findings: Higher pretreatment Treg/Th17 ratios tracked higher pretreatment blood clonality.

Regarding this clone: What it binds is unknown.

The time point here: after neoadjuvant nivolumab, at surgical resection. Cohort: HPV-negative, locally advanced oral cavity squamous cell carcinoma patients. Sequencing used immunoSEQ multiplex PCR; TCRdb keeps in-frame clones, though not all of them. The sample lists about 42,000 clones, approximately 80% occurring once. The trim removed 4 bases at V and 2 bases at J, leaving 10 bases unmatched. In germline, CDR1 is MNHEY, CDR2 SMNVEV (reference sequence). This CDR3 is 16 amino acids long. Sequencing used PBMCs, obtained after nivolumab (anti-PD-1) treatment. The TCR comes from a person between 40 and 85 years old with oral cavity squamous cell carcinoma. The chain carries TRBV27 and TRBJ1-1; TRBD1 agrees at 7 bases. The CDR3 protein is CASSSPGQTRNTEAFF. CDR3 DNA: TGTGCCAGCAGTTCCCCGGGACAGACAAGAAACACTGAAGCTTTCTTT.